This T cell receptor delta chain was captured by sequencing in a study of gamma-delta chains in newborns, infants, children. For the study at large: Microbial exposure reportedly drives polyclonal innate γδ T cell expansion after birth.

The CDR3 length is 14 residues. Germline values: CDR1 GEAIGNYY, CDR2 EKD. About this clone: A far larger clone is a single base away, which makes a read error likely. The same CDR3 also results from other DNA sequences found in this sample.

TCRdb fed the reads into CATT to redo clone calling. The sample lists 8,600 or so delta-chain clones, 3% to 4% occurring once. The sample taken for sequencing was blood. The rearrangement links TRDV2 to TRDJ2; 7 bases are shared with TRDD3. This TCR derives from a child who was a newborn, infant or young child, either healthy, febrile or measles-vaccinated (not recorded which). CDR3 sequence (DNA): TGTGCCTGCGACAGGATACGCGGGACAGCACAACTCTTCTTT. The encoded protein is CACDRIRGTAQLFF.